Following are 13 T cell receptor beta chains from one sample sequenced in a study of cytomegalovirus exposure and HLA in healthy donors. Primers for the PCR totalled 60 Vbeta and 13 Jbeta. The data were produced by immunoSEQ multiplex PCR, yet TCRdb's version contains in-frame clones alone and is incomplete. This table has some 200,000 clones, 79% appearing once. The specimen was PBMCs. These receptors were taken from a male donor in good health and CMV-seropositive.

This clone appeared a few times. The chain carries TRBV2 and TRBJ2-1; a possible D gene is TRBD1 (6 bases). V lost 3 bases and J lost 10, with 7 bases in between. In germline, CDR1 is SNHLY, CDR2 FYNNEI. This CDR3 has 11 residues. The CDR3 here is CASSEGTEQFF. CDR3 DNA sequence: TGTGCCAGCAGTGAGGGGACAGAGCAGTTCTTC.

This clone was counted once. The rearrangement uses TRBV5-4 and TRBJ2-7; 11 positions match TRBD2. The trim removed 4 bases at V and 2 bases at J, leaving 8 bases unmatched. Germline CDR1 SGHNT, CDR2 YYREEE (reference sequence). The CDR3 is 16 residues long. The CDR3 protein is CASSPSVAGGPYEQYF. In DNA, the CDR3 is TGTGCCAGCAGCCCCTCGGTAGCGGGGGGGCCCTACGAGCAGTACTTC.

Notes on this clone: The same CDR3 can be traced to other DNA sequences in this sample. The gene calls are TRBV7-9 and TRBJ1-2, with a possible D match to TRBD1 (5 bases). The CDR3 covers 16 residues. The V and J ends lost 5 bases and 7 bases respectively, with 23 bases between them. CDR1 is SEHNR, CDR2 FQNEAQ, per germline (reference sequence). This CDR3 is CASSIVGPGSGGGYTF. The CDR3 nucleotides read TGTGCCAGCAGCATAGTGGGACCGGGATCCGGGGGTGGCTACACCTTC.

This clone was recorded once. This sequence joins TRBV15 and TRBJ2-7; 9 bases agree with TRBD1. Germline V CDR1 and CDR2: LNHNV, YYDKDF (reference sequence). Trimming cost V 7 bases and J 3 bases; bases outside gene matches: 4. This CDR3 is 13 amino acids long. The CDR3 spells CATNTDRGYEQYF. CDR3 DNA sequence: TGTGCCACCAATACGGACAGGGGCTACGAGCAGTACTTC.

The chain has TRBV30 and TRBJ1-1; no clear D gene. Trimming removed 0 bases at V and 3 bases at J, with 11 bases between. The germline V gene encodes CDR1 GTSNPN and CDR2 SVGIG (reference sequence). The CDR3 is made up of 14 amino acids. The CDR3 nucleotides are TGTGCCTGGAGTGTACTAGGGTGGGACACTGAAGCTTTCTTT. Translating it yields CAWSVLGWDTEAFF.

V and J are TRBV19 and TRBJ1-4, with D uncertain. Germline loops: CDR1 LNHDA, CDR2 SQIVND (reference sequence). CDR3 length equals 16 residues. Trimming removed 5 bases from V and 0 bases from J, with 13 bases in between. The CDR3 reads CASSPQDLPTNEKLFF. CDR3 coding DNA: TGTGCCAGTAGTCCTCAGGATCTCCCAACTAATGAAAAACTGTTTTTT.

A word on this clone: The junction does not match germline at one end; this may be a read error. This rearrangement joins TRBV25-1 to TRBJ2-7, with 11 bases matching TRBD1. The germline CDR1 and CDR2 sequences are MGHDK and SYGVNS. The CDR3 is made up of 15 amino acids. This CDR3 reads CASSSGDRGSSEQYF. DNA of the CDR3: TGTGCCAGCAGTTCCGGGGACAGGGGGTCCTCCGAGCAGTACTTC.

The count of this clone is one. The rearrangement uses TRBV30 and TRBJ2-3, with D possibly being TRBD1 (6 bases). V was cut by 4 bases and J by 6 bases, with 20 bases left in between. The germline V gene encodes CDR1 GTSNPN and CDR2 SVGIG (reference sequence). The CDR3 consists of 15 residues. The CDR3 loop is CAWNPTGSRGDTQYF. The CDR3 DNA reads TGTGCCTGGAACCCTACAGGGAGCCGCGGGGATACGCAGTATTTT.

The V call is TRBV6-5, the J call TRBJ1-2; D unclear. This CDR3 region has 13 residues. The germline CDR1 and CDR2 sequences are MNHEY and SVGAGI. Between the trimmed V and J ends, which lost 5 bases and 4 bases, there was a span of 11 bases. The CDR3 spells CASSNEGVYGYTF. The CDR3 DNA reads as TGTGCCAGCAGTAATGAGGGTGTCTATGGCTACACCTTC.

This clone was detected a few times. The V and J genes are TRBV6-5 and TRBJ2-7, with 7 bases that match TRBD1. The V segment lost 5 bases and the J segment 7 bases; nucleotides outside the gene matches: 8. In germline, CDR1 is MNHEY, CDR2 SVGAGI. The CDR3 has 13 residues. CDR3 amino acids: CASSAPTGMEQYF. The CDR3 DNA reads TGTGCCAGCAGTGCCCCGACAGGGATGGAGCAGTACTTC.

V is TRBV11-2 and J is TRBJ2-3, with D possibly being TRBD1 (5 bases). The CDR3 runs to 13 residues. Germline V lookup: CDR1 SGHAT, CDR2 FQNNGV. The V end was cut by 1 base, the J end by 7 bases, with 9 bases between. The CDR3 DNA follows: TGTGCCAGCAGCTTAGCAGGACAATATACGCAGTATTTT. It translates to CASSLAGQYTQYF. The entire variable domain, with the rest obtained from reference TRBV11-2 and TRBJ2-3, is as follows: EAGVAQSPRYKIIEKRQSVAFWCNPISGHATLYWYQQILGQGPKLLIQFQNNGVVDDSQLPKDRFSAERLKGVDSTLKIQPAKLEDSAVYLCASSLAGQYTQYFGPGTRLTVL.

The chain carries TRBV27 and TRBJ1-2, with D unresolved. From germline, CDR1 is MNHEY and CDR2 SMNVEV (reference sequence). V lost 0 bases, J lost 8 bases, and 10 bases lay in between. The CDR3 has 13 amino acids. CDR3 sequence (DNA): TGTGCCAGCAGTTTATCGACAACAAGGGGCTACACCTTC. Translation: CASSLSTTRGYTF.

The rearrangement uses TRBV7-7 and TRBJ1-5, with D tentatively TRBD1 (6 bases). Germline assignment: CDR1 SSHAT and CDR2 FNYEAQ (reference sequence). The CDR3 length is 13 residues. V gave up 1 base and J gave up 5 bases, with 6 bases separating them. The CDR3 DNA follows: TGTGCCAGCAGCTTAGACAGGGATCAGCCCCAGCATTTT. Protein sequence: CASSLDRDQPQHF.